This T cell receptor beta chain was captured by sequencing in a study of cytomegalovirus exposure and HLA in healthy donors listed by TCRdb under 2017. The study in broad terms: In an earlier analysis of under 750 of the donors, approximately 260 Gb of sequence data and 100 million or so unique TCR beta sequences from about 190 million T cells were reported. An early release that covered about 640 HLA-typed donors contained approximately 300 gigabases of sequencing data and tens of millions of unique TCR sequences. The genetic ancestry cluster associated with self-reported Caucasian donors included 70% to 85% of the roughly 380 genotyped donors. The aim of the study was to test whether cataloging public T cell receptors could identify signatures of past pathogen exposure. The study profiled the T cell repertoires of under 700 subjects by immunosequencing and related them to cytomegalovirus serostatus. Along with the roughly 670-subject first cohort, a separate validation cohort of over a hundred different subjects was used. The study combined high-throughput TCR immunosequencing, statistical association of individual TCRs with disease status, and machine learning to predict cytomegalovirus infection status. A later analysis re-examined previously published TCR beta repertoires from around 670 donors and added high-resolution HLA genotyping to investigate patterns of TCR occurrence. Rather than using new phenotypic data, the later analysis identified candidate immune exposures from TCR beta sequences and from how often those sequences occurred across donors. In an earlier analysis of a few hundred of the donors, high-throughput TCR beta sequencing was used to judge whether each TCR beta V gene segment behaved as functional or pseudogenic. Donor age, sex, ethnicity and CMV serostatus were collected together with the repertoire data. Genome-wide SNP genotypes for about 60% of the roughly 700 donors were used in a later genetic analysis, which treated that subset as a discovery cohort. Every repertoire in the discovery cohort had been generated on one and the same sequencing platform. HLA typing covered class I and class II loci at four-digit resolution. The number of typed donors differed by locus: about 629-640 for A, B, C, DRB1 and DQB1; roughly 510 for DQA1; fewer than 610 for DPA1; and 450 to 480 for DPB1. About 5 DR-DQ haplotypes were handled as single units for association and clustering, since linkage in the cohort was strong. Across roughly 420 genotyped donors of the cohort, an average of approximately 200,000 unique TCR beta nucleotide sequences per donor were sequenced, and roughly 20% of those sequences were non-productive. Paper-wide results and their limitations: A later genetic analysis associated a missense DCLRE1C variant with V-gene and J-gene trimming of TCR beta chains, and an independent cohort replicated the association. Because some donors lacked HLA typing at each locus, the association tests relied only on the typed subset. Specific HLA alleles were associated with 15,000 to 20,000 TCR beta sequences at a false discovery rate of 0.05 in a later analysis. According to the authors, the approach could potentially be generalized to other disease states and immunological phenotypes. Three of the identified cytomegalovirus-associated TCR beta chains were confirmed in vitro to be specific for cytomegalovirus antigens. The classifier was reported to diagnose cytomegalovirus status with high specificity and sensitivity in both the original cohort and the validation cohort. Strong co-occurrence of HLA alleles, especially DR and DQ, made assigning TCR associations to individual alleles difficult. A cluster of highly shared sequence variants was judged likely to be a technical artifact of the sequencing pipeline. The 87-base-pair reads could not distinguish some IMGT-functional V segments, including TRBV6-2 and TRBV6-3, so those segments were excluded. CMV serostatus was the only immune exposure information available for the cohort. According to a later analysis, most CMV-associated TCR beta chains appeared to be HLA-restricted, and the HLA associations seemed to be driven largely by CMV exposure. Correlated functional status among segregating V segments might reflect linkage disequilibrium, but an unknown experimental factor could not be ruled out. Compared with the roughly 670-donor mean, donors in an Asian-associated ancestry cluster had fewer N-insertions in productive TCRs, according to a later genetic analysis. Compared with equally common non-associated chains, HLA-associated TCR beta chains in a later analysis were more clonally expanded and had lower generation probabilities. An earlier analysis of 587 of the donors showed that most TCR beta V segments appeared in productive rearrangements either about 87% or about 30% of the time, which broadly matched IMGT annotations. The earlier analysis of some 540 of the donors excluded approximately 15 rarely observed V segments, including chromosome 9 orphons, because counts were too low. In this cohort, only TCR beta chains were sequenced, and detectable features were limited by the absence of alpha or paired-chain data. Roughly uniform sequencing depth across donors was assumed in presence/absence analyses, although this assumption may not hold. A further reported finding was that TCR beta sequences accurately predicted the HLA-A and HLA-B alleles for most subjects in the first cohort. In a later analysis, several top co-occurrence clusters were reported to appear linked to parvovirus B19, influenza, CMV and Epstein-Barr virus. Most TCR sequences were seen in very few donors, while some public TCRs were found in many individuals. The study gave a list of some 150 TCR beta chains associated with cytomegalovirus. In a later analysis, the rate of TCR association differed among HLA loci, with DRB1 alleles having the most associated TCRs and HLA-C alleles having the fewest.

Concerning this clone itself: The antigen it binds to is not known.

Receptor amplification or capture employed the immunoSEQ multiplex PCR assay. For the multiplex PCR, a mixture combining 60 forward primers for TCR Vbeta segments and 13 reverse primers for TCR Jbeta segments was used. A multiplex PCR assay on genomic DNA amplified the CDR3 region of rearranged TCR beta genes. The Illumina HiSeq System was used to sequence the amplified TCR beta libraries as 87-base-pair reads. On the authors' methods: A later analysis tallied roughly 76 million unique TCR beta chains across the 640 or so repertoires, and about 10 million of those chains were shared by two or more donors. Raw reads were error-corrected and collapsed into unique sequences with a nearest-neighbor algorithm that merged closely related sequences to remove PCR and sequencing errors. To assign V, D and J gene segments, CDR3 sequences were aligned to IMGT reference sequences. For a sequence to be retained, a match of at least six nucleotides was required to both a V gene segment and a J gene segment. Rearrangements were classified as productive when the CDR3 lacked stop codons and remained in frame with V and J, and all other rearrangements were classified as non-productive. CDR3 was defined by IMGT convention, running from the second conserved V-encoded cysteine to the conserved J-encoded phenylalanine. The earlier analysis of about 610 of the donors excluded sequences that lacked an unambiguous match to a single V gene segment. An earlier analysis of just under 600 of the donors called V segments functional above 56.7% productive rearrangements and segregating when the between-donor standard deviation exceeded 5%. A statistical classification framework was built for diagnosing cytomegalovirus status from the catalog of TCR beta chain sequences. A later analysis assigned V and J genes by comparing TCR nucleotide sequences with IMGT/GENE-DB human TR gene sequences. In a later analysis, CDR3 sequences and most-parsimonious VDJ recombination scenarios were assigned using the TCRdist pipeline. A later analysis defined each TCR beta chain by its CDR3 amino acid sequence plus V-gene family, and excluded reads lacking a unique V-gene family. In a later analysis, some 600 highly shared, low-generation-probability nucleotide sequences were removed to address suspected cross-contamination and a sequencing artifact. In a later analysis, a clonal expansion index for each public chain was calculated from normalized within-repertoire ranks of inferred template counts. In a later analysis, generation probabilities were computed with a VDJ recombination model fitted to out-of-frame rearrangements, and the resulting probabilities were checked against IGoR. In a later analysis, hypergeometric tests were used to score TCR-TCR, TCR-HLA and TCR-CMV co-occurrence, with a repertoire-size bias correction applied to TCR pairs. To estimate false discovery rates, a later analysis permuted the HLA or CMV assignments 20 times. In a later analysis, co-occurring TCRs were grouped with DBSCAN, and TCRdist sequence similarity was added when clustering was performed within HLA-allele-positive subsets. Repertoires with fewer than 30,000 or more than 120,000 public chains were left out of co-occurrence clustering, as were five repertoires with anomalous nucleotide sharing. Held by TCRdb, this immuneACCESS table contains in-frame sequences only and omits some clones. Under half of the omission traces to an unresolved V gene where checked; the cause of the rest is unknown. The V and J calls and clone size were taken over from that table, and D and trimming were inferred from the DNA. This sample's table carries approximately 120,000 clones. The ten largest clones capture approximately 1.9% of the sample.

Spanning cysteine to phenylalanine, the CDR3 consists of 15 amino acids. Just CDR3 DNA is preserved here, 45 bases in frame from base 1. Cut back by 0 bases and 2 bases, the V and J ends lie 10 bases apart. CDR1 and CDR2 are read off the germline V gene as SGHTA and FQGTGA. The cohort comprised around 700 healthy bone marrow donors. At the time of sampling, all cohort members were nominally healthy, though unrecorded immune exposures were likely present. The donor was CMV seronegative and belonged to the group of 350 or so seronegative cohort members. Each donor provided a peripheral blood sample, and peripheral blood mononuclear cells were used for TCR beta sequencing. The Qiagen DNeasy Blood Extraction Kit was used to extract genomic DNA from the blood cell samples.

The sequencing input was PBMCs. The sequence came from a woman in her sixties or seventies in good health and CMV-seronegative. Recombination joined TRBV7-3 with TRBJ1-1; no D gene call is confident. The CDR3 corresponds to CASSLTSNGNTEAFF. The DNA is TGTGCCAGCAGCTTAACGTCCAACGGTAACACTGAAGCTTTCTTT.